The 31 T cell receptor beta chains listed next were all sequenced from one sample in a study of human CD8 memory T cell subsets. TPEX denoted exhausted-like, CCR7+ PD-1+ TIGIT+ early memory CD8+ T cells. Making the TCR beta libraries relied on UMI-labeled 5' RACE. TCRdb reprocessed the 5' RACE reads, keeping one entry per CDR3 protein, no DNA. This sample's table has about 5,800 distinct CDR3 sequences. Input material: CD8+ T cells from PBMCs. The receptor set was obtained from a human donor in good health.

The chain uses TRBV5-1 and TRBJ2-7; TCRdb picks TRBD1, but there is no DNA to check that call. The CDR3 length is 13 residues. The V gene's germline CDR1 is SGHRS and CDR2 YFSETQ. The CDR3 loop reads CASSGTVSYEQYF.

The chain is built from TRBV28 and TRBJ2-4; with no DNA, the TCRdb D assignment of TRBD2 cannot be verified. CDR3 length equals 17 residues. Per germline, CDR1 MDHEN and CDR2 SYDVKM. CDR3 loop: CASSFSPAELAKNIQYF.

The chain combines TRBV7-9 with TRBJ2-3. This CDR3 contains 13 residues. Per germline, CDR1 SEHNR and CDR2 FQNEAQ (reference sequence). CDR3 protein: CASSPHHEETQYF.

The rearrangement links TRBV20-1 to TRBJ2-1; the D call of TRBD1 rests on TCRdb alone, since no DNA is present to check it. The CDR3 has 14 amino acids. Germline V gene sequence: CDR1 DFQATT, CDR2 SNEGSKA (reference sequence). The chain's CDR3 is CSASRAGSRNEQFF.

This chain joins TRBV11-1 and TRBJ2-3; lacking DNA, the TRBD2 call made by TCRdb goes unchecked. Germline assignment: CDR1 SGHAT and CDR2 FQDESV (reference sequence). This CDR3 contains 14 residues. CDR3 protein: CASSASGFPDTQYF.

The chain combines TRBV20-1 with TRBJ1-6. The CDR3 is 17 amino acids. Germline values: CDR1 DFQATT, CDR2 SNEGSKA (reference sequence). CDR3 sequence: CSARDPGEGSYNSPLHF.

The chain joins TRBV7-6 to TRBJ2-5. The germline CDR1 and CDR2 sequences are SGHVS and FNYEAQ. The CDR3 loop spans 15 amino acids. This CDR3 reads CASSVRLASSETQYF. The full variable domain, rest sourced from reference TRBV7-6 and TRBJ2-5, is GAGVSQSPRYKVTKRGQDVALRCDPISGHVSLYWYRQALGQGPEFLTYFNYEAQQDKSGLPNDRFSAERPEGSISTLTIQRTEQRDSAMYRCASSVRLASSETQYFGPGTRLLVL.

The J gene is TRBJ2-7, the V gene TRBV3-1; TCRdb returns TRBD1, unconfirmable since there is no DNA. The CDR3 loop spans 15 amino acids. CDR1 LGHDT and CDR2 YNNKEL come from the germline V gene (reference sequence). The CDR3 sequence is CASSPDRGRFHEQYF.

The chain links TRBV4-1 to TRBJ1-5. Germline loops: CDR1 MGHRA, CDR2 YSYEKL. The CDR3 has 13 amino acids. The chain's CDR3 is CASSLLPNQPQHF.

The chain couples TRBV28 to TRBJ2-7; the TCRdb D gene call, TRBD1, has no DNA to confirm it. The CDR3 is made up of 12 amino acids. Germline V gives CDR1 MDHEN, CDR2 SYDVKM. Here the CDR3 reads CASSLDSYEQYF. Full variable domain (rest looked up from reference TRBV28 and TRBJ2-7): DVKVTQSSRYLVKRTGEKVFLECVQDMDHENMFWYRQDPGLGLRLIYFSYDVKMKEKGDIPEGYSVSREKKERFSLILESASTNQTSMYLCASSLDSYEQYFGPGTRLTVT.

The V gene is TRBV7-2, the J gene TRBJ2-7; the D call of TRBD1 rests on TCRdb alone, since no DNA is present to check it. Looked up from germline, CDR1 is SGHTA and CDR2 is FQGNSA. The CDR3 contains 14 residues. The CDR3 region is CASSLGVNAYEQYF.

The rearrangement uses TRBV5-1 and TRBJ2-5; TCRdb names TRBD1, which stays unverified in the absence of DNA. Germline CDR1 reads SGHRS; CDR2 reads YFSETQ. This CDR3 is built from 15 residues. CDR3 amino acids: CASSLVAGSQETQYF.

CDR3 sequence: CASSLSGSGTQYF. The chain couples TRBV5-4 to TRBJ2-5; the D gene TCRdb calls, TRBD2, cannot be checked with no DNA. Germline V gene lookup returns CDR1 SGHNT and CDR2 YYREEE (reference sequence). There are 13 residues in the CDR3.

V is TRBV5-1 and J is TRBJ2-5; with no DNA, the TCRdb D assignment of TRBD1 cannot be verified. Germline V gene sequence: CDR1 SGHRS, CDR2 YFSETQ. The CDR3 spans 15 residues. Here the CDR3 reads CASSPWGGRQETQYF. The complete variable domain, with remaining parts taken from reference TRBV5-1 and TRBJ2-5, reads KAGVTQTPRYLIKTRGQQVTLSCSPISGHRSVSWYQQTPGQGLQFLFEYFSETQRNKGNFPGRFSGRQFSNSRSEMNVSTLELGDSALYLCASSPWGGRQETQYFGPGTRLLVL.

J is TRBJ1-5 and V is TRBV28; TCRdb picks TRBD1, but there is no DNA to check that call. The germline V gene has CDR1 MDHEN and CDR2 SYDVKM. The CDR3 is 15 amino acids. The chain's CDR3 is CASRYLRGSNQPQHF.

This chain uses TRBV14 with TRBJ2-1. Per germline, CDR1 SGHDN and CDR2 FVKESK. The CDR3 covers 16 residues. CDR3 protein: CASSQDASDSYNEQFF.

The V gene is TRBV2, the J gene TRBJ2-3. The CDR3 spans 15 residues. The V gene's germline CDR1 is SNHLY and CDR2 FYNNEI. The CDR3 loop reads CASSEMQLSTDTQYF.

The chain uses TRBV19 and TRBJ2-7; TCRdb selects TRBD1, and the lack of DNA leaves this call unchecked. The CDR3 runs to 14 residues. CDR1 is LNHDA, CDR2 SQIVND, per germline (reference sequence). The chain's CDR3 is CASSNDGGTYEQYF.

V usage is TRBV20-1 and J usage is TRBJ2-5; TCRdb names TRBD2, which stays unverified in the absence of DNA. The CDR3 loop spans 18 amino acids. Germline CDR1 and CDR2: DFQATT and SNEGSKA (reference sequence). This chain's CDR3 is CSAVSGTSGGANLETQYF.

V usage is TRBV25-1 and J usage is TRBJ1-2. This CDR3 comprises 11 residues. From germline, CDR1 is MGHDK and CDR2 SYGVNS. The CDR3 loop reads CASSWVYGYTF.

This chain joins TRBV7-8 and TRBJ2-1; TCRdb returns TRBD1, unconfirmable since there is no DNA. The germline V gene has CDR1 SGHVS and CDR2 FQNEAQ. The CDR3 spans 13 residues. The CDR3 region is CASSLGTTDEQFF.

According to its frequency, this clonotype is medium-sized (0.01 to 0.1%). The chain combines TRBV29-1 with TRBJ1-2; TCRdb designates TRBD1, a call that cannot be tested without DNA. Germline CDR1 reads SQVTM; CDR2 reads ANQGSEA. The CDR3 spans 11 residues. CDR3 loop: CSERTGHGYTF.

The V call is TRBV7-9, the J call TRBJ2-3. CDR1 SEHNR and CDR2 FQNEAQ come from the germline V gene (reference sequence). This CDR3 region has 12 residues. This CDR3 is CASSLGWDTQYF.

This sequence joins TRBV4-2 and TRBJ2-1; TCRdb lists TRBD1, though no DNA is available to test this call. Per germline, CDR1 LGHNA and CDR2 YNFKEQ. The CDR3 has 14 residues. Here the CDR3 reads CASSQETGSNEQFF.

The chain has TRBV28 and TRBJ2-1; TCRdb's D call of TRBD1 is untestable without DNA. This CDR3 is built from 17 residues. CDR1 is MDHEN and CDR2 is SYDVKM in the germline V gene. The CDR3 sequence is CASSYIRETGEVNEQFF. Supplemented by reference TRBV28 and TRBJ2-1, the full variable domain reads DVKVTQSSRYLVKRTGEKVFLECVQDMDHENMFWYRQDPGLGLRLIYFSYDVKMKEKGDIPEGYSVSREKKERFSLILESASTNQTSMYLCASSYIRETGEVNEQFFGPGTRLTVL.

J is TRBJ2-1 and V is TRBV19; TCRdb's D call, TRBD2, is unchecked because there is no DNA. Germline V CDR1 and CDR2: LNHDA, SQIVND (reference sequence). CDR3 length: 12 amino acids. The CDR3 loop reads CASTDFEGEQFF.

CDR3 sequence reads: CAWSGTGHPEAFF. The chain carries TRBV30 and TRBJ1-1; the D call of TRBD1 rests on TCRdb alone, since no DNA is present to check it. In germline, CDR1 is GTSNPN, CDR2 SVGIG (reference sequence). The CDR3 has 13 amino acids.

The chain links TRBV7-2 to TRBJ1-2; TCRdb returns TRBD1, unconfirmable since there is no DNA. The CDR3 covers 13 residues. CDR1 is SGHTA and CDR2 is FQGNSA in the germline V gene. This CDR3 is CASSLGGLYGYTF.

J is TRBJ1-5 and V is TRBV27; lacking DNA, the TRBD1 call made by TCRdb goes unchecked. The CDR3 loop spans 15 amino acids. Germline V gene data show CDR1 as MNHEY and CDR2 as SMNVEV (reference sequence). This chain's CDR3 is CASSLAGQGDQPQHF.

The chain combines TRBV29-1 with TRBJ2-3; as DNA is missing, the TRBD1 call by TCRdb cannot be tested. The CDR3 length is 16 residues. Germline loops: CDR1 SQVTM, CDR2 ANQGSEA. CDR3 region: CSVQQIGTGGTDTQYF.

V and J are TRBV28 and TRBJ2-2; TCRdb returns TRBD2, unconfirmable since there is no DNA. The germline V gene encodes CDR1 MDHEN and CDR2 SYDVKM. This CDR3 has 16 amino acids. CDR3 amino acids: CASSPRTSGMSGELFF.